A selection of T cell receptor beta chains follows, all from one sample in a study of early T cells in non-severe SARS-CoV-2 infection. Via MiXCR, TCRdb re-called the 5' RACE reads, giving one row per CDR3 protein. Here the sample spans about 22,000 distinct CDR3 sequences, 4.5% to 5% being singletons. The sequenced sample consisted of whole blood. Source of these receptors: an adult who was a healthcare worker with PCR-confirmed SARS-CoV-2 infection or an uninfected control (not recorded which). Both conserved end residues are part of each CDR3. A D gene is named only where the DNA matches it firmly. Size is stated for part of the rows, as once, few or many counts, or as a class when the clone is expanded.

>TRBV7-9|TRBD1|many|TRBJ2-7|14
TGTGCCAGCAGCGACCGGGACAGGTCCTACGAGCAGTACTTC
CASSDRDRSYEQYF
>TRBV11-2|.|many|TRBJ2-1|13
TGTGCCAGCAGCTATACGTTCTACAATGAGCAGTTCTTC
CASSYTFYNEQFF
>TRBV5-5|TRBD2|many|TRBJ2-3|16
TGTGCCAGCAGCCCTTGGACTAGCGGAAGCACAGATACGCAGTATTTT
CASSPWTSGSTDTQYF
>TRBV27|TRBD2|many|TRBJ2-7|15
TGTGCCAGCGGGACTAGCGGGGAACTACCCTACGAGCAGTACTTC
CASGTSGELPYEQYF
>TRBV7-9|TRBD2|many|TRBJ2-4|15
TGTGCCAGCAGCCCCTCGGGGGAGGGCGAAAACATTCAGTACTTC
CASSPSGEGENIQYF
>TRBV19|.|many|TRBJ2-7|16
TGTGCCAGTAGTACCGTCCCCGGGCTGAGCTCCTACGAGCAGTACTTC
CASSTVPGLSSYEQYF
>TRBV4-2|TRBD1|many|TRBJ1-5|16
TGTGCCAGCAGCCAAGAAGACAGGGGGCGCAATCAGCCCCAGCATTTT
CASSQEDRGRNQPQHF
>TRBV19|.|few|TRBJ2-7|15
TGTGCCAGTAGCGGGTCAATCGCTGGGTCCTACGAGCAGTACTTC
CASSGSIAGSYEQYF
>TRBV18|TRBD2|many|TRBJ2-2|16
TGTGCCAGCTCACCGCAGGGGACTAGTGGCACCGGGGAGCTGTTTTTT
CASSPQGTSGTGELFF
>TRBV12-3/TRBV12-4|.|few|TRBJ1-4|14
TGTGCCAGCAGTCCGGGGACTGCTAATGAAAAACTGTTTTTT
CASSPGTANEKLFF
>TRBV29-1|TRBD1|many|TRBJ2-3|13
TGCAGCGTGGGGACAGGGTCCTTGTATACGCAGTATTTT
CSVGTGSLYTQYF
>TRBV19|TRBD1|many|TRBJ2-7|16
TGTGCCAGTAGTCTAAGGACAGGGGGCTTAGGAGGCGAGCAGTACTTC
CASSLRTGGLGGEQYF
>TRBV30|TRBD1|many|TRBJ2-7|14
TGTGCCTGGAGTGTACGGGGACAGGGCTTAGAGCAGTACTTC
CAWSVRGQGLEQYF
>TRBV4-3|.|many|TRBJ1-2|14
TGCGCCAGCAGCCAAGGACAGTATAGCTATGGCTACACCTTC
CASSQGQYSYGYTF
>TRBV11-1|.|.|TRBJ2-4|15
TGTGCCAGCAGCTTAGGCATACAGCTCAAAAACATTCAGTACTTC
CASSLGIQLKNIQYF
>TRBV7-3|.|many|TRBJ1-2|13
TGTGCCAGCAGCCCGGACGGACGAGGGGGCTACACCTTC
CASSPDGRGGYTF
>TRBV7-9|TRBD2|many|TRBJ2-4|15
TGTGCCAGCAGCTCGGCCGGGGGGGCCAAAAACATTCAGTACTTC
CASSSAGGAKNIQYF
>TRBV12-2|.|many|TRBJ1-2|16
TGTGCAAGTCGCTTCACAATCGACAGGGAGCCCTATGGCTACACCTTC
CASRFTIDREPYGYTF
>TRBV5-1|TRBD2|many|TRBJ2-5|15
TGCGCCAGCAGCCCGGGGGGTAGCGGGCAAGAGACCCAGTACTTC
CASSPGGSGQETQYF
>TRBV19|.|many|TRBJ1-1|15
TGTGCCAGTAGTACCACCAGAGACCTGAACACTGAAGCTTTCTTT
CASSTTRDLNTEAFF
>TRBV4-3|TRBD1|few|TRBJ2-3|19
TGCGCCAGCAGCCAAGATCTCGCGATCAGGGGGATATTAGCAGATACGCAGTATTTT
CASSQDLAIRGILADTQYF
>TRBV20-1|.|many|TRBJ1-2|11
TGCAGTGCTATCGGGAACTATGGCTACACCTTC
CSAIGNYGYTF
>TRBV6-2/TRBV6-3|.|many|TRBJ2-3|14
TGTGCCAGCAGTTACGAGGGGCGAACAGATACGCAGTATTTT
CASSYEGRTDTQYF
>TRBV7-9|.|.|TRBJ2-3|16
TGTGCCAGCAGCCAGAATATCATCCGGAACACAGATACGCAGTATTTT
CASSQNIIRNTDTQYF
>TRBV20-1|.|many|TRBJ2-3|10
TGCAGTGCCTTATCAAACTTTGAGTATTTT
CSALSNFEYF
>TRBV24-1|TRBD2|many|TRBJ2-1|14
TGTGCCACCAGTGATTTTGGGATAGCGGGTAAGCAGTTCTTC
CATSDFGIAGKQFF
>TRBV4-2|TRBD1|many|TRBJ1-4|18
TGTGCCAGCAGCCAACCCCGGGACAGGGAGGGTTATAATGAAAAACTGTTTTTT
CASSQPRDREGYNEKLFF
>TRBV19|.|many|TRBJ2-7|17
TGTGCCAGTAGCCGACCCTCACTGGGGGGGACAACCTACGAGCAGTACTTC
CASSRPSLGGTTYEQYF
>TRBV7-9|.|many|TRBJ2-1|14
TGTGCCGTCTTACGCGACGGCGGGGAGGTTGAGCAGTTCTTC
CAVLRDGGEVEQFF
>TRBV5-8|.|.|TRBJ1-1|14
TGTGCCAGCAGCTTGGAGCATGTGAACACTGAAGCTTTCTTT
CASSLEHVNTEAFF
>TRBV20-1|.|many|TRBJ1-4|11
TGCAGTGCTAAGAAGAGTGAAAAACTGTTTTTT
CSAKKSEKLFF
>TRBV20-1|TRBD1|many|TRBJ2-7|14
TGCAGTGCTAGAGGTCCGGCAGGGGGCTACGAGCAGTACTTC
CSARGPAGGYEQYF
>TRBV7-9|.|many|TRBJ1-1|12
TGTGCCAGCAGCGATTACATGGTAACGGCTTTCTTT
CASSDYMVTAFF
>TRBV5-1|TRBD1|many|TRBJ1-5|17
TGCGCCAGCAGCTTGGACGGGACAGGTTATAGCAATCAGCCCCAGCATTTT
CASSLDGTGYSNQPQHF
>TRBV18|TRBD1|many|TRBJ1-5|17
TGTGCCAGCTCACCCGTGACAGCACAGGGGCTGGATCAGCCCCAGCATTTT
CASSPVTAQGLDQPQHF
>TRBV27|.|many|TRBJ1-1|15
TGTGCCAGCAGTCCTATCCAGGCTTCGAACACTGAAGCTTTCTTT
CASSPIQASNTEAFF
>TRBV29-1|TRBD2|many|TRBJ2-7|15
TGCAGCGTCTCAGGACAGTCGGGGGGGCGGAACGAGCAGTACTTC
CSVSGQSGGRNEQYF
>TRBV6-2/TRBV6-3|.|many|TRBJ1-5|13
TGTGCCAGCAGTTATCGGCCTCATCAGCCCCAGCATTTT
CASSYRPHQPQHF
>TRBV28|.|many|TRBJ1-2|11
TGTTCTATTGCCGGTCTCTATGGCTACACCTTC
CSIAGLYGYTF
>TRBV5-4|TRBD2|many|TRBJ2-2|16
TGTGCCAGCAGCTCCGGGACTAGCGGAAACACCGGGGAGCTGTTTTTT
CASSSGTSGNTGELFF
>TRBV6-6|.|.|TRBJ1-6|15
TGTGCCGTAGGGAGGGAGGGATCCCTATTTTCACCCCTCCACTTT
CAVGREGSLFSPLHF